The 10 T cell receptor beta chains in this list originate from one sample, sequenced in a study of T-cell memory formation after mild COVID-19 listed by TCRdb under 2021. To prepare the library, 5' RACE was applied. The instrument was an Illumina NovaSeq 6000. The public reads were reprocessed in TCRdb via fastp at Q25 and MiXCR, keeping in-frame beta chains. Identical CDR3 protein sequences are pooled into one entry, listed with their most common genes and DNA. Present in this sample are under 650,000 distinct CDR3 sequences, around 17% of which were seen just once. Of the sample, around 12% falls within the top ten clones. The specimen was PBMCs or a T cell subset sorted from them (not recorded which). Receptor source: an adult woman who had mild COVID-19 (a few samples of this study predate the infection). The sample titles of this study are shuffled in the database, so cell type and time point are left out; the donor was told from shared clones.

The chain uses TRBV19 and TRBJ2-1; 8 nucleotides line up with TRBD2. The CDR3 totals 14 residues. V lost 9 bases, J lost 0 bases, and 4 bases stayed unmatched. CDR1 LNHDA and CDR2 SQIVND come from the germline V gene (reference sequence). The CDR3 DNA follows: TGTGCCAGCCGGAGCGGGAGCTCCTACAATGAGCAGTTCTTC. It translates to CASRSGSSYNEQFF.

The V and J genes are TRBV5-1 and TRBJ2-2, with 7 bases that match TRBD1. CDR3 size: 15 residues. J gave up 5 bases and V 4 bases, and 8 bases lay outside the gene matches. Germline CDR1 reads SGHRS; CDR2 reads YFSETQ. The CDR3 is CASSKEPGQTGELFF. CDR3 sequence (DNA): TGCGCCAGCAGCAAGGAGCCGGGACAGACCGGGGAGCTGTTTTTT.

J is TRBJ2-3 and V is TRBV6-1; 13 nucleotides line up with TRBD2. CDR3 length: 16 amino acids. The germline CDR1 and CDR2 sequences are MNHNS and SASEGT. Trimming took 6 bases from V and 4 from J; bases not matched to a gene: 7. CDR3 DNA sequence: TGTGCCAGCAGCTCACTAGCGGGAGGGCCCGCAGATACGCAGTATTTT. Its translation: CASSSLAGGPADTQYF.

This clonotype occurred a few times. The gene calls are TRBV29-1 and TRBJ2-5; possibly TRBD1 for D (6 bases). Germline CDR1 SQVTM, CDR2 ANQGSEA. The CDR3 spans 15 residues. V was trimmed by 3 bases and J by 1 base, leaving 15 bases between them. CDR3 DNA: TGCAGCGTTGACCCGGGCAGGGGCTCCCAAGAGACCCAGTACTTC. Amino acid sequence: CSVDPGRGSQETQYF.

There are a few counts of this clonotype. The chain joins TRBV5-6 to TRBJ2-7; perhaps TRBD1 as D (5 bases). CDR1 is SGHDT, CDR2 YYEEEE, per germline. Between the trimmed V and J ends, which lost 2 bases and 0 bases, there was a span of 18 bases. The CDR3 is 17 residues long. In DNA, the CDR3 is TGTGCCAGCAGCTTTGGTTCTTTTGGGGCCAGCTCCTACGAGCAGTACTTC. It is translated as CASSFGSFGASSYEQYF.

The V gene is TRBV7-9, the J gene TRBJ2-3; 9 nucleotides line up with TRBD2. Germline V gene data show CDR1 as SEHNR and CDR2 as FQNEAQ (reference sequence). J was trimmed by 0 bases and V by 5 bases; bases with no gene match: 21. The length of the CDR3 is 21 residues. CDR3 nucleotides: TGTGCCAGCAGCGATACGGGATATAATCTAGCGGGGTGGCCTAGCACAGATACGCAGTATTTT. Residues: CASSDTGYNLAGWPSTDTQYF.

In this sample, this clonotype turned up a few times. This chain connects TRBV3-1 to TRBJ2-3; 7 nucleotides agree with TRBD2. Per the germline V gene, CDR1 is LGHDT and CDR2 is YNNKEL (reference sequence). The CDR3 is 18 residues long. The J segment lost 3 bases and the V segment lost 4 bases, leaving 16 bases of the junction unmatched. CDR3: CASSPIIREARPTDTQYF. In DNA form, the CDR3 reads TGTGCCAGCAGCCCGATAATCCGGGAGGCCCGGCCGACAGATACGCAGTATTTT.

This chain uses TRBV5-5 with TRBJ2-1; no definite D call. The V end lost 2 bases, the J end lost 2 bases, and 11 bases lay between the germline ends. The CDR3 spans 15 residues. From germline, CDR1 is SGHKS and CDR2 YYEKEE (reference sequence). The chain's CDR3 is CASSFELGTYNEQFF. For the CDR3, the DNA is TGTGCCAGCAGCTTCGAGCTGGGGACCTACAATGAGCAGTTCTTC.

The rearrangement links TRBV6-6 to TRBJ1-5, with D possibly being TRBD1 (5 bases). The CDR3 has 16 residues. Germline V gene sequence: CDR1 MNHNY, CDR2 SVGAGI (reference sequence). V lost 5 bases and J lost 1, with 15 bases in between. In DNA, the CDR3 is TGTGCCAGCAGTCAGGGAGGCAGGGAAAGCAATCAGCCCCAGCATTTT. It yields the protein CASSQGGRESNQPQHF.

The rearrangement links TRBV29-1 to TRBJ2-5, with D possibly being TRBD1 (5 bases). The V and J ends lost 7 bases and 2 bases respectively, with 14 bases between them. The CDR3 runs 13 residues. Germline CDR1 reads SQVTM; CDR2 reads ANQGSEA. As DNA, the CDR3 is TGCAGCGGACGCCGGACAACTCAAGAGACCCAGTACTTC. It codes for CSGRRTTQETQYF.